The sequence of this T cell receptor (beta chain) was determined in a study of blood T cell repertoires in COVID-19. Overall study context: COVID-19 samples, acute and convalescent, were from the United States, Italy and Spain. The analysed material was cDNA or gDNA that came from T cells, B-cell-depleted T cells, or PBMCs.

Only in-frame clones appear in the TCRdb table, and some are missing; sequencing was by immunoSEQ multiplex PCR. The data contain about 140,000 clones, about 86% of them singletons. In germline, CDR1 is MDHEN, CDR2 SYDVKM. The length of the CDR3 is 12 residues. Trimming took off 6 bases at V and 7 bases at J, with 10 bases between the two ends. The source is an older woman with acute or convalescent COVID-19. Material: peripheral blood. The chain uses TRBV28 and TRBJ1-5; D not certain. In nucleotides, the CDR3 is TGTGCCAGCAGGAGTAGTTCGCAGCCCCAGCATTTT. Amino acid sequence: CASRSSSQPQHF.